Listed here is a single TCR beta chain. The antigen it binds to is not known. No per-base quality is available; no much larger clone lies one base away. V loses 5 bases of germline sequence and J loses 5 bases, and the interval between the two ends is 10 bases. The germline V gene (reference sequence) specifies LNHDA as CDR1 and SQIVND as CDR2. Inclusive of the bounding cysteine and phenylalanine, the CDR3 is 13 residues long. The only DNA kept is the CDR3, 39 bases in frame from the first base. Collaborating institutions collected whole blood in K2EDTA tubes following their own protocols. For TCRbeta analysis, collaborators shipped samples as frozen whole blood, isolated PBMCs, or DNA extracted from either of those sample types. TCRbeta CDR3 regions were amplified from genomic DNA using the immunoSEQ Assay, a bias-controlled multiplex PCR. In the source study's methods: The number of nucleated cells in each sample was estimated by amplification of reference gene primers within the assay. To quantify the absolute abundance of each unique TCRbeta CDR3 rearrangement, sequence reads were collapsed and filtered. For each sample, productive Simpson clonality was calculated as the square root of Simpson's diversity index across productive rearrangements. Here the immuneACCESS table is served through TCRdb, limited to in-frame sequences with V and J called. Missing clones are a known gap in these copies; in checked studies unresolved V genes cover under half, and the rest lacks a known reason. The V and J calls and clone size are taken from that table; D and trimming were inferred from the DNA. The sample contains 130,000 or so clones, about four fifths of them found a single time. Over 1.1% of the sample is in the top ten clones.

This record comes from a study of blood T cell repertoires in COVID-19 (dated by TCRdb to the early 2020s). At the level of the whole study: Collaborator samples came from the United States, Italy and Spain and covered acute and convalescent phases of COVID-19. The prospective study material was composed of cDNA or gDNA derived from T cells, B-cell-depleted T cells, or PBMCs. Deeply sampled blood TCRbeta repertoires from subjects exposed to, actively infected with, or recovered from COVID-19 were included in the dataset. A freely available public database, intended as a resource for researchers studying the immune response to SARS-CoV-2, is where the repertoires were released. Samples were obtained from the ongoing ImmuneRACE study (first 160 participants) and from approximately 1,200 subjects provided by 6 global collaborators. A de-identified subject ID, COVID-19 status, age in years and sex were almost always included in the sample metadata. Where available, HLA class I and class II types were taken from metadata supplied by the sample provider and were not determined by assay-based typing.

General findings and caveats noted by the study authors: The amount of clinical and demographic metadata varied by source and participant and was provided uncurated.

The sequencing input was peripheral blood. The clonotype comes from a man in his sixties with acute or convalescent COVID-19. The chain is assembled from TRBV19 and TRBJ2-1; no D segment can be confidently identified. CDR3 sequence: CASSRGSHNEQFF. In nucleotides, the sequence is TGTGCCAGTAGTCGAGGCAGCCACAATGAGCAGTTCTTC.